Below are 17 T cell receptor beta chains sequenced from a single sample in a study of post-analysis software for immune sequencing data. Study-wide findings and caveats: About five TRBV segments were more frequent in patients than controls; TRBV5-6, TRBV5-1 and TRBV20-1 belonged to this group.

Included in the TCR beta cDNA libraries were unique molecular identifiers. TCRdb used MiXCR to reprocess the PCR reads, holding one entry per CDR3 protein. The data hold hundreds of thousands of distinct CDR3 sequences, with 25% to 30% observed a single time. For these receptors, no antigen is known. Input material: blood. These TCRs come from a girl aged 10 to 17 with multiple sclerosis.

This clonotype was detected a few times. The chain combines TRBV29-1 with TRBJ2-6; D may be TRBD2 (6 bases). Germline-derived CDR1 and CDR2 are SQVTM and ANQGSEA. V gave up 3 bases and J gave up 0 bases, with 18 bases separating them. The length of the CDR3 is 18 residues. CDR3 protein: CSVDFGGLPISGANVLTF. The CDR3 nucleotides read TGCAGCGTTGACTTCGGCGGACTACCAATCTCTGGGGCCAACGTCCTGACTTTC.

This chain links TRBV7-9 with TRBJ2-1, with TRBD1 as a possible D gene (6 bases). The CDR3 is 12 residues long. The V end was cut by 8 bases, the J end by 6 bases, with 11 bases between. Germline loops: CDR1 SEHNR, CDR2 FQNEAQ (reference sequence). CDR3 residues: CASPQGLNEQFF. The CDR3 DNA sequence: TGTGCCAGCCCCCAGGGGCTCAATGAGCAGTTCTTC.

The rearrangement joins TRBV7-7 to TRBJ2-3; D perhaps matches TRBD2 (6 bases). This CDR3 comprises 15 residues. The germline CDR1 and CDR2 sequences are SSHAT and FNYEAQ (reference sequence). V was clipped by 5 bases and J by 5 bases, with 17 bases between them. The CDR3 DNA follows: TGTGCCAGCAGCCCCCTCGGGGGAGAGGGAGATACGCAGTATTTT. It codes for CASSPLGGEGDTQYF.

V is TRBV7-6 and J is TRBJ1-1, with no clear D. CDR1 is SGHVS, CDR2 FNYEAQ, per germline. This CDR3 has 13 residues. V gave up 6 bases and J gave up 1 base, with 9 bases separating them. The CDR3 region has the DNA TGTGCCAGCAGGCTGTCCGGGAACACTGAAGCTTTCTTT. It yields the protein CASRLSGNTEAFF.

This clonotype was recorded a few times. CDR3 loop: CSAVREIQETQYF. The CDR3 bases are TGCAGTGCTGTACGAGAGATTCAAGAGACCCAGTACTTC. The rearrangement links TRBV20-1 to TRBJ2-5; D is ambiguous. Germline V lookup: CDR1 DFQATT, CDR2 SNEGSKA (reference sequence). V lost 5 bases to trimming and J lost 2 bases, with 12 bases between them. CDR3 size: 13 residues.

The rearrangement joins TRBV2 to TRBJ2-5; D unclear. V lost 0 bases and J 2 bases, leaving 4 bases between the germline ends. Germline values: CDR1 SNHLY, CDR2 FYNNEI. CDR3 size: 13 residues. The CDR3 DNA follows: TGTGCCAGCAGTGAAGCGAGACAAGAGACCCAGTACTTC. Encoded protein: CASSEARQETQYF.

Many counts were recorded for this clonotype. This chain joins TRBV4-2 and TRBJ2-3; unclear D gene. The CDR3 is 13 residues long. Germline loops: CDR1 LGHNA, CDR2 YNFKEQ. V lost 1 base and J 4 bases, leaving 6 bases between the germline ends. In DNA form, the CDR3 reads TGTGCCAGCAGCCAAGTTCCGGCAGATACGCAGTATTTT. This codes for CASSQVPADTQYF.

The CDR3 spells CASKSLTLYGYTF. The CDR3 DNA reads as TGTGCCAGCAAGAGTCTGACCCTCTATGGCTACACCTTC. The J gene is TRBJ1-2, the V gene TRBV27; no reliable D call. V lost 7 bases and J lost 4, with 13 bases in between. This CDR3 is built from 13 residues. Per the germline V gene, CDR1 is MNHEY and CDR2 is SMNVEV (reference sequence).

J is TRBJ2-1 and V is TRBV28, with a weak D call TRBD1 (6 bases). This CDR3 is 14 amino acids long. The germline CDR1 and CDR2 sequences are MDHEN and SYDVKM. V shed 10 bases and J shed 2 bases, with 15 bases lying between them. DNA for the CDR3: TGTGCCACCAGGGGACGGAAGACCTACAATGAGCAGTTCTTC. It codes for CATRGRKTYNEQFF. The full variable domain, its missing parts supplied by reference TRBV28 and TRBJ2-1, is DVKVTQSSRYLVKRTGEKVFLECVQDMDHENMFWYRQDPGLGLRLIYFSYDVKMKEKGDIPEGYSVSREKKERFSLILESASTNQTSMYLCATRGRKTYNEQFFGPGTRLTVL.

The V call is TRBV9, the J call TRBJ2-7; D is possibly TRBD1 (6 bases). Germline CDR1 SGDLS, CDR2 YYNGEE. The ends were cut back, 5 bases at V and 5 bases at J, with 11 bases in the middle. The CDR3 is 12 residues long. The CDR3 DNA follows: TGTGCCAGCAGAACACAGGGAGACGAGCAGTACTTC. It specifies CASRTQGDEQYF.

The CDR3, as DNA: TGCAGTGCCCCCGACAGGGCGACTAGCACAGATACGCAGTATTTT. It codes for CSAPDRATSTDTQYF. This chain links TRBV20-1 with TRBJ2-3; 7 bases are shared with TRBD1. This CDR3 is 15 amino acids long. Germline loops: CDR1 DFQATT, CDR2 SNEGSKA (reference sequence). Losses at the gene ends were 6 bases for V and 0 bases for J; bases not matched to a gene: 9.

The chain recombines TRBV7-2 with TRBJ2-7; possibly TRBD1 for D (5 bases). Germline V gives CDR1 SGHTA, CDR2 FQGNSA. This CDR3 is built from 14 residues. V lost 3 bases, J lost 2 bases, and 11 bases lay in between. The CDR3 DNA is TGTGCCAGCAGCTTTTCGACAGATACCTACGAGCAGTACTTC. The encoded protein is CASSFSTDTYEQYF.

There are a few counts of this clonotype. The chain recombines TRBV4-1 with TRBJ1-2; 8 nucleotides agree with TRBD1. The CDR3 totals 18 residues. Trimming cost V 4 bases and J 0 bases; bases outside gene matches: 13. From germline, CDR1 is MGHRA and CDR2 YSYEKL. The CDR3 DNA reads TGCGCCAGCAGCCCAGATAGGGGGGGACAGGCGGCTAACTATGGCTACACCTTC. Translation gives CASSPDRGGQAANYGYTF.

A few counts support this clonotype. The chain carries TRBV12-3 or TRBV12-4 and TRBJ2-1; weak D call: TRBD1 (5 bases). This CDR3 is 13 amino acids long. Trimming took 2 bases from V and 7 from J, leaving 9 bases between them. CDR3 nucleotide sequence: TGTGCCAGCAGTTTACCCAGGGATAATGAGCAGTTCTTC. Encoded protein: CASSLPRDNEQFF.

This clonotype appeared a few times. The chain recombines TRBV5-1 with TRBJ2-1, with 10 bases fitting TRBD2. CDR3 size: 15 residues. The ends lost 0 bases at V and 6 bases at J; junction bases unmatched: 3. The germline CDR1 and CDR2 sequences are SGHRS and YFSETQ. The CDR3 region is CASSLEGLAANEQFF. CDR3 in DNA: TGCGCCAGCAGCTTGGAAGGACTAGCGGCCAATGAGCAGTTCTTC. The whole variable domain, filled in from reference TRBV5-1 and TRBJ2-1, reads KAGVTQTPRYLIKTRGQQVTLSCSPISGHRSVSWYQQTPGQGLQFLFEYFSETQRNKGNFPGRFSGRQFSNSRSEMNVSTLELGDSALYLCASSLEGLAANEQFFGPGTRLTVL.

The gene calls are TRBV20-1 and TRBJ2-3; TRBD2 matches 9 bases. The germline V gene encodes CDR1 DFQATT and CDR2 SNEGSKA (reference sequence). The trim removed 6 bases at V and 3 bases at J, leaving 16 bases unmatched. The CDR3 covers 17 residues. The CDR3 spells CSATKHSGGFDTDTQYF. The CDR3 DNA reads TGCAGTGCCACTAAACACAGCGGGGGGTTTGATACAGATACGCAGTATTTT.

This clonotype is a singleton in its sample. One end of the junction varies from germline; a read error may be responsible. The J gene is TRBJ1-2, the V gene TRBV10-3; 8 bases map to TRBD1. This CDR3 is built from 14 residues. Per germline, CDR1 ENHRY and CDR2 SYGVKD. In DNA, the CDR3 is TGTGCCATCAGTGGTCGGACAGGGCTAGTTGGCTACATCTTC. Protein product: CAISGRTGLVGYIF.